These 28 T cell receptor beta chains were all obtained from the same sample, sequenced in a study of T-cell memory formation after mild COVID-19. TCRdb fed the 5' RACE reads into MiXCR, producing one record per CDR3 protein. The sample yields 550,000 to 650,000 distinct CDR3 sequences, 15% to 20% seen once. Sequencing used PBMCs or a T cell subset sorted from them (not recorded which). The receptors were sampled from an adult woman who had mild COVID-19 (a few samples of this study predate the infection). Cell type and time point are not known.

The rearrangement links TRBV20-1 to TRBJ2-7; tentatively, D is TRBD1 or TRBD2 (5 bases each). This CDR3 is 13 amino acids long. Trimming shortened V by 6 bases and J by 2 bases, and 14 bases separated the two germline ends. CDR1 and CDR2 from the germline V gene are DFQATT and SNEGSKA (reference sequence). DNA for the CDR3: TGCAGTGCAGCAAGGGACCGACCCTACGAGCAGTACTTC. This sequence encodes CSAARDRPYEQYF.

V is TRBV7-9 and J is TRBJ1-1; 9 bases match TRBD1. In germline, CDR1 is SEHNR, CDR2 FQNEAQ (reference sequence). The CDR3 consists of 13 residues. With 6 bases clipped from V and 6 bases from J, the junction kept 5 bases outside the gene matches. CDR3 nucleotides: TGTGCCAGCAGTTCCGGGACAGGGCCTGAAGCTTTCTTT. Translated, it gives CASSSGTGPEAFF.

In this sample, this clonotype turned up a few times. This chain joins TRBV20-1 and TRBJ1-3; D remains unclear. Germline V gives CDR1 DFQATT, CDR2 SNEGSKA (reference sequence). V was cut by 1 base and J by 8 bases, with 6 bases left in between. The CDR3 totals 11 residues. The CDR3 spells CSARVVDTIYF. The CDR3 DNA sequence: TGCAGTGCTAGAGTGGTGGACACCATATATTTT.

V and J are TRBV7-9 and TRBJ2-7; perhaps TRBD1 as D (6 bases). Trimming removed 6 bases from V and 4 bases from J, with 13 bases in between. The CDR3 has 13 residues. Germline values: CDR1 SEHNR, CDR2 FQNEAQ (reference sequence). CDR3 protein: CASSPGDTYEQYF. CDR3 coding DNA: TGTGCCAGCAGTCCTGGGGACACATACGAGCAGTACTTC.

This clonotype turned up a few times. The rearrangement joins TRBV6-5 to TRBJ2-1, with TRBD2 identical over 8 bases. Germline V gene lookup returns CDR1 MNHEY and CDR2 SVGAGI. With V trimmed by 7 bases and J by 3 bases, 8 bases remained unmatched. This CDR3 has 15 residues. The CDR3 reads CASKPSAGDYNEQFF. For the CDR3, the DNA is TGTGCCAGCAAACCCTCAGCGGGGGACTACAATGAGCAGTTCTTC.

This clonotype was observed many times. The chain links TRBV5-1 to TRBJ1-1; perhaps TRBD1 as D (6 bases). The V gene lost 5 bases and the J gene lost 3 bases, with 11 bases spanning the gap. CDR3 length equals 13 residues. Germline V lookup: CDR1 SGHRS, CDR2 YFSETQ. The CDR3 region is CASSYGQYTEAFF. DNA of the CDR3: TGCGCCAGCAGTTATGGACAGTACACTGAAGCTTTCTTT.

The rearrangement uses TRBV2 and TRBJ2-7; 11 bases are shared with TRBD1. Germline-derived CDR1 and CDR2 are SNHLY and FYNNEI. J was trimmed by 4 bases and V by 7 bases; bases with no gene match: 3. The CDR3 consists of 13 residues. As DNA, the CDR3 is TGTGCCAGCAAGGGGACAGGGGGGTACGAGCAGTACTTC. This translates into CASKGTGGYEQYF.

The CDR3 here is CASSPGGPSGNTIYF. CDR3 DNA sequence: TGTGCCAGCTCACCCGGAGGCCCCTCTGGAAACACCATATATTTT. The chain uses TRBV18 and TRBJ1-3; no clear D gene. Trimming removed 3 bases at V and 0 bases at J, with 9 bases between. The CDR3 contains 15 residues. CDR1 is KGHSH and CDR2 is LQKENI in the germline V gene.

The chain links TRBV7-9 to TRBJ2-5; TRBD1 aligns across 11 bases. Germline V gives CDR1 SEHNR, CDR2 FQNEAQ (reference sequence). The V segment lost 8 bases and the J segment 7 bases; nucleotides outside the gene matches: 9. The CDR3 covers 14 residues. The CDR3 region is CASGSQGQGVTQYF. CDR3 coding DNA: TGTGCCAGCGGATCCCAGGGACAGGGGGTGACCCAGTACTTC.

V gene TRBV6-1 combines with J gene TRBJ2-3, with TRBD2 matching 10 bases. CDR1 and CDR2 (germline): MNHNS, SASEGT. The CDR3 is made up of 15 amino acids. Trimming at V came to 6 bases and at J to 2 bases, leaving 5 bases not matched to a gene. Here the CDR3 reads CASRTSGVFTDTQYF. The CDR3 DNA reads TGTGCCAGCAGAACTAGCGGGGTCTTCACAGATACGCAGTATTTT.

This clonotype has ten or more counts. This chain joins TRBV2 and TRBJ1-1; the match to TRBD1 covers 8 bases. The CDR3 is 14 residues long. The J segment lost 1 base and the V segment lost 6 bases, leaving 4 bases of the junction unmatched. Germline V gene sequence: CDR1 SNHLY, CDR2 FYNNEI. The CDR3 DNA follows: TGTGCCAGCAGGGCGGGACAGGCGAACACTGAAGCTTTCTTT. This codes for CASRAGQANTEAFF.

This clonotype was picked up a small number of times. This chain links TRBV4-1 with TRBJ2-5; perhaps D is TRBD1 or TRBD2 (5 bases each). The germline V gene has CDR1 MGHRA and CDR2 YSYEKL. The CDR3 has 15 amino acids. With 2 bases removed from V and 1 base from J, the gap between germline ends came to 11 bases. For the CDR3, the DNA is TGCGCCAGCAGCCAACTCCCGGGACGCCAAGAGACCCAGTACTTC. Protein sequence: CASSQLPGRQETQYF.

The chain uses TRBV19 and TRBJ1-2; perhaps TRBD1 as D (6 bases). Germline assignment: CDR1 LNHDA and CDR2 SQIVND (reference sequence). The CDR3 has 19 amino acids. V was shortened by 10 bases and J by 1 base, with 31 bases between the two germline ends. DNA for the CDR3: TGTGCCACCCTCCCGGATAGACAGGACAACCACCTTTATAACTATGGCTACACCTTC. Translating it yields CATLPDRQDNHLYNYGYTF. Looking up the rest from reference TRBV19 and TRBJ1-2 gives the full variable domain: DGGITQSPKYLFRKEGQNVTLSCEQNLNHDAMYWYRQDPGQGLRLIYYSQIVNDFQKGDIAEGYSVSREKKESFPLTVTSAQKNPTAFYLCATLPDRQDNHLYNYGYTFGSGTRLTVV.

This clonotype was seen a few times. The CDR3 here is CATSREGSTQYF. Here the CDR3 DNA reads TGTGCCACCAGCAGAGAGGGATCTACGCAGTATTTT. The chain uses TRBV15 and TRBJ2-3, with unresolved D. Trimming took 0 bases from V and 8 from J, leaving 6 bases between them. This CDR3 contains 12 residues. CDR1 is LNHNV and CDR2 is YYDKDF in the germline V gene (reference sequence).

The chain couples TRBV4-3 to TRBJ1-1, with a tentative D call TRBD1 (5 bases). The CDR3 has 16 residues. The V gene's germline CDR1 is LGHNA and CDR2 YSLEER. V lost 0 bases and J lost 0, with 11 bases in between. The CDR3, as DNA: TGCGCCAGCAGCCAAGACGTGACAGCCATGAACACTGAAGCTTTCTTT. Translating gives CASSQDVTAMNTEAFF.

This clonotype occurred a few times. This chain uses TRBV11-1 with TRBJ2-7; 11 bases are shared with TRBD2. From germline, CDR1 is SGHAT and CDR2 FQDESV (reference sequence). The CDR3 consists of 15 residues. Germline trimming cut 6 bases from V and 3 bases from J; bases unmatched to any gene: 7. The CDR3 coding sequence is TGTGCCAGCAGTCCTGGAGGGACTAGCGGCTACGAGCAGTACTTC. The encoded protein is CASSPGGTSGYEQYF.

This clonotype was counted between two and nine times. The rearrangement links TRBV6-5 to TRBJ1-5, with unresolved D. The CDR3 extends over 15 amino acids. Germline loops: CDR1 MNHEY, CDR2 SVGAGI. V was cut by 6 bases and J by 1 base, with 13 bases left in between. In DNA form, the CDR3 reads TGTGCCAGCAGCCGAGGACGGGAAAGCAATCAGCCCCAGCATTTT. Protein product: CASSRGRESNQPQHF.

This clonotype appeared many times. V and J are TRBV7-2 and TRBJ2-7, with no clear D. Germline V CDR1 and CDR2: SGHTA, FQGNSA. The CDR3 is made up of 12 amino acids. Trimming removed 1 base at V and 7 bases at J, with 8 bases between. DNA for the CDR3: TGTGCCAGCAGCTTAGACTTCAGTGAGCAGTACTTC. This gives the protein CASSLDFSEQYF. The complete variable domain, with remaining parts taken from reference TRBV7-2 and TRBJ2-7, reads GAGVSQSPSNKVTEKGKDVELRCDPISGHTALYWYRQSLGQGLEFLIYFQGNSAPDKSGLPSDRFSAERTGGSVSTLTIQRTQQEDSAVYLCASSLDFSEQYFGPGTRLTVT.

The V call is TRBV30, the J call TRBJ2-5; D unclear. Germline V CDR1 and CDR2: GTSNPN, SVGIG (reference sequence). CDR3 length equals 15 residues. V lost 0 bases, J lost 5 bases, and 16 bases lay in between. The CDR3 sequence: CAWSVPVARAETQYF. The CDR3 DNA reads TGTGCCTGGAGTGTACCGGTGGCCCGGGCGGAGACCCAGTACTTC.

The gene calls are TRBV12-3 or TRBV12-4 and TRBJ1-2, with D tentatively TRBD1 (5 bases). This CDR3 spans 14 amino acids. Trimming pared 2 bases from V and 8 bases from J, leaving 15 bases between. CDR3 DNA sequence: TGTGCCAGCAGTTTACAGGGAGGGGATAGGGGCTACACCTTC. It encodes CASSLQGGDRGYTF.

V is TRBV30 and J is TRBJ2-3, with D possibly called TRBD1 or TRBD2 (5 bases each). This CDR3 is 14 amino acids long. V was shortened by 3 bases and J by 4 bases, with 14 bases between the two germline ends. Germline CDR1 GTSNPN, CDR2 SVGIG (reference sequence). CDR3 DNA sequence: TGTGCCTGGAGGGGTGAGGGGCGCGCAGATACGCAGTATTTT. Its protein is CAWRGEGRADTQYF.

The chain links TRBV12-3 or TRBV12-4 to TRBJ1-3, with D possibly TRBD1 on 6 matching bases. V was shortened by 6 bases and J by 4 bases, with 22 bases between the two germline ends. The CDR3 loop spans 17 amino acids. Here the CDR3 reads CASSPDRIIDTGNTIYF. The DNA for the CDR3 is TGTGCCAGCAGCCCCGACAGGATTATCGATACAGGAAACACCATATATTTT.

This clonotype was seen a few times. This rearrangement joins TRBV5-1 to TRBJ1-3; D gene uncertain. Trimming removed 0 bases at V and 3 bases at J, with 7 bases between. CDR3 length: 14 residues. Germline loops: CDR1 SGHRS, CDR2 YFSETQ. The CDR3 is CASSLVPLGNTIYF. As DNA, the CDR3 is TGCGCCAGCAGCTTGGTGCCTCTTGGAAACACCATATATTTT.

The sample holds a few counts of this clonotype. This chain links TRBV7-2 with TRBJ1-1, with 7 bases aligning to TRBD1. The length of the CDR3 is 15 residues. Germline trimming cut 4 bases from V and 4 bases from J; bases unmatched to any gene: 9. Germline CDR1 is SGHTA and CDR2 is FQGNSA. The CDR3 loop reads CASSSDRVLGTEAFF. Here the CDR3 DNA reads TGTGCCAGCAGCTCCGACAGGGTTTTAGGCACTGAAGCTTTCTTT. The full variable domain, rest sourced from reference TRBV7-2 and TRBJ1-1, is GAGVSQSPSNKVTEKGKDVELRCDPISGHTALYWYRQSLGQGLEFLIYFQGNSAPDKSGLPSDRFSAERTGGSVSTLTIQRTQQEDSAVYLCASSSDRVLGTEAFFGQGTRLTVV.

This rearrangement joins TRBV27 to TRBJ2-4, with a possible D match to TRBD2 (7 bases). The germline V and J ends were trimmed by 3 bases and 1 base, with 16 bases remaining between them. There are 17 residues in the CDR3. The germline V gene has CDR1 MNHEY and CDR2 SMNVEV (reference sequence). The CDR3 region has the DNA TGTGCCAGCAGTTTGGGTAGGGGGGGCTTGGCCAAAAACATTCAGTACTTC. Its translation: CASSLGRGGLAKNIQYF.

This clonotype was counted only a few times. The V gene is TRBV20-1, the J gene TRBJ1-1, with TRBD1 identical over 7 bases. Germline V lookup: CDR1 DFQATT, CDR2 SNEGSKA (reference sequence). V lost 5 bases to trimming and J lost 4 bases; unmatched junction nucleotides: 16. This CDR3 is built from 16 residues. In DNA form, the CDR3 reads TGCAGTGCTTTACCTTCGACAGGGCTGGATGTCACTGAAGCTTTCTTT. Protein sequence: CSALPSTGLDVTEAFF.

This clonotype was found a few times. The chain employs TRBV5-5 and TRBJ1-2; tentatively, D is TRBD1 (5 bases). V lost 4 bases and J 1 base, leaving 8 bases between the germline ends. This CDR3 comprises 13 residues. Germline lookup yields CDR1 SGHKS and CDR2 YYEKEE (reference sequence). The CDR3 DNA sequence: TGTGCCAGCAGCGAGGGACTTAACTATGGCTACACCTTC. Residues: CASSEGLNYGYTF.

Many counts were recorded for this clonotype. The gene calls are TRBV29-1 and TRBJ1-2, with 9 bases aligning to TRBD1. Germline V gene data show CDR1 as SQVTM and CDR2 as ANQGSEA. V shed 3 bases, J shed 5 bases, and the junction held 10 bases outside the gene matches. The CDR3 has 15 residues. The CDR3 region is CSVDSRDREPYGYTF. The CDR3, as DNA: TGCAGCGTTGATAGCCGGGACAGGGAACCGTATGGCTACACCTTC.